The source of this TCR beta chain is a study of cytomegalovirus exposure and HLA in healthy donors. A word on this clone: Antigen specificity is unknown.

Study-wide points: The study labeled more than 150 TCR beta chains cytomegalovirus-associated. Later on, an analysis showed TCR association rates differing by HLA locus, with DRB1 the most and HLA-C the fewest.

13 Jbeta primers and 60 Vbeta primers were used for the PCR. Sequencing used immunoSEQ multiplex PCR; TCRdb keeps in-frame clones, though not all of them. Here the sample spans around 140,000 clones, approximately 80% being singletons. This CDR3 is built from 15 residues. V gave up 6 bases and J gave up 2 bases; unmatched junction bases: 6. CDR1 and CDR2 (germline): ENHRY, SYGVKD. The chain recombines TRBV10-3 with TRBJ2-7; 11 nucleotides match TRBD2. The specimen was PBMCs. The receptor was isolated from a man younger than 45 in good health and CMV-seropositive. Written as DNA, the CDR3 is TGTGCCATCAGCGATAGCGGGGGGGCTACCTACGAGCAGTACTTC. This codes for CAISDSGGATYEQYF.